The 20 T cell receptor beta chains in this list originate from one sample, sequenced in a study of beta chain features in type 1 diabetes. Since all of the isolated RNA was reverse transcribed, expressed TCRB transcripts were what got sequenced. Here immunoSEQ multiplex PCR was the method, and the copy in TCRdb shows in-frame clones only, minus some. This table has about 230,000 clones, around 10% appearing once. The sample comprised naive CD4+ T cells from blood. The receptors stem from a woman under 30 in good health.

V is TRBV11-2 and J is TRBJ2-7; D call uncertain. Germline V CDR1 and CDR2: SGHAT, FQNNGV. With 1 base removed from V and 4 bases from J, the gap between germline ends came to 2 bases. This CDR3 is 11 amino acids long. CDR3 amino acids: CASSLVYEQYF. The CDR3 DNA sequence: TGTGCCAGCAGCTTAGTATACGAGCAGTACTTC.

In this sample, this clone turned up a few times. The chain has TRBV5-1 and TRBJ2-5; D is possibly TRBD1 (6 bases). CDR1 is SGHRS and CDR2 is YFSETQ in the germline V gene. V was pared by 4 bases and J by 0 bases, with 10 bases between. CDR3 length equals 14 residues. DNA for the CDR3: TGCGCCAGCAGCGTGGACAGTAACCAAGAGACCCAGTACTTC. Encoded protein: CASSVDSNQETQYF.

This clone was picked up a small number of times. The CDR3 sequence: CAWSGRASETGTVEQYF. CDR3 nucleotides: TGTGCCTGGAGTGGGAGGGCTAGCGAGACGGGGACGGTCGAGCAGTACTTC. The gene calls are TRBV30 and TRBJ2-7; maybe TRBD2 (6 bases). This CDR3 is built from 17 residues. V lost 1 base and J lost 6, with 25 bases in between. Germline assignment: CDR1 GTSNPN and CDR2 SVGIG (reference sequence).

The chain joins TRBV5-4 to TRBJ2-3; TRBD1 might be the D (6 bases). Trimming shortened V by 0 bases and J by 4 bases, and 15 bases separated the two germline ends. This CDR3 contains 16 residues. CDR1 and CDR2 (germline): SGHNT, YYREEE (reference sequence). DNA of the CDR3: TGTGCCAGCAGCTTGGTTAGTCCTGGGGGCGCAGATACGCAGTATTTT. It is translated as CASSLVSPGGADTQYF.

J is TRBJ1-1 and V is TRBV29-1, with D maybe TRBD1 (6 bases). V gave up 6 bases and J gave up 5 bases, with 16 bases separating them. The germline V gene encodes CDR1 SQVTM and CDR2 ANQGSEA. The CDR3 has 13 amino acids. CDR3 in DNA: TGCAGCGTCCGGGAGGGGGTATCAACTGAAGCTTTCTTT. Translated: CSVREGVSTEAFF.

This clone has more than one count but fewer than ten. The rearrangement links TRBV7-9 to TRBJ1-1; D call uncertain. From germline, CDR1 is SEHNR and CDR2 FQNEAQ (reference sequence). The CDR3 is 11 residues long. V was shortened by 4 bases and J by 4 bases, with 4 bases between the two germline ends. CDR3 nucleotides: TGTGCCAGCAGCTCCATCACTGAAGCTTTCTTT. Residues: CASSSITEAFF.

CDR3 in DNA: TGTGCCTGGAGCGCACAGGGGGCTCGCGGTGAGACCCAGTACTTC. It specifies CAWSAQGARGETQYF. The genes are TRBV30 and TRBJ2-5; 9 positions agree with TRBD1. Germline lookup yields CDR1 GTSNPN and CDR2 SVGIG (reference sequence). The CDR3 sequence is 15 residues long. J was trimmed by 5 bases and V by 3 bases; bases with no gene match: 10.

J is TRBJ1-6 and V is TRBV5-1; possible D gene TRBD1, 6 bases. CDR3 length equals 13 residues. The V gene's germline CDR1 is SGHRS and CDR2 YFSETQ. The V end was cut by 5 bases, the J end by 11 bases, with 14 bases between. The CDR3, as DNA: TGCGCCAGCAGTCCGCAGGGGAGAACACCCCTCCACTTT. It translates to CASSPQGRTPLHF.

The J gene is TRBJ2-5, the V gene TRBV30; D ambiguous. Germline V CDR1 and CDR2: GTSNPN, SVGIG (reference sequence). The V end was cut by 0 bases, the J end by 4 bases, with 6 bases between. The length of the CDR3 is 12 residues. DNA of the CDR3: TGTGCCTGGAGTGTAATCGGAGAGACCCAGTACTTC. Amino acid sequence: CAWSVIGETQYF.

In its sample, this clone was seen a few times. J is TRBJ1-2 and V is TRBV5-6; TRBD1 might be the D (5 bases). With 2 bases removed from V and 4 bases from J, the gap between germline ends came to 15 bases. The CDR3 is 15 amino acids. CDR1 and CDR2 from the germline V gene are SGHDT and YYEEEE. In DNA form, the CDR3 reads TGTGCCAGCAGCTTAAACACAGGTCGGTCCTATGGCTACACCTTC. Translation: CASSLNTGRSYGYTF. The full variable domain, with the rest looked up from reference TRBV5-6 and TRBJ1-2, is DAGVTQSPTHLIKTRGQQVTLRCSPKSGHDTVSWYQQALGQGPQFIFQYYEEEERQRGNFPDRFSGHQFPNYSSELNVNALLLGDSALYLCASSLNTGRSYGYTFGSGTRLTVV.

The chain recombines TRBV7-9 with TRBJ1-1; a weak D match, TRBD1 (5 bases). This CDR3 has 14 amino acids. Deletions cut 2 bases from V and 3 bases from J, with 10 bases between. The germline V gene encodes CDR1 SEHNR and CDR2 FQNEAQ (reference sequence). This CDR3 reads CASSLLHRHTEAFF. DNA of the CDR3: TGTGCCAGCAGCTTATTGCACAGGCACACTGAAGCTTTCTTT.

CDR3 amino acids: CASSFVGLPNTGELFF. The CDR3 nucleotides are TGTGCCAGCAGCTTCGTGGGGCTCCCGAACACCGGGGAGCTGTTTTTT. The rearrangement joins TRBV5-6 to TRBJ2-2, with D possibly TRBD1 on 5 matching bases. The CDR3 is made up of 16 amino acids. V was shortened by 2 bases and J by 0 bases, with 11 bases between the two germline ends. Germline V lookup: CDR1 SGHDT, CDR2 YYEEEE.

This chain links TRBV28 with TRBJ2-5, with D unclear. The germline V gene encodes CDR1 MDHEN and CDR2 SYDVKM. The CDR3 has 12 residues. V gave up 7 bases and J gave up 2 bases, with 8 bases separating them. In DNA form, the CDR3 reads TGTGCCAGCATGAGCATTCAAGAGACCCAGTACTTC. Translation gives CASMSIQETQYF.

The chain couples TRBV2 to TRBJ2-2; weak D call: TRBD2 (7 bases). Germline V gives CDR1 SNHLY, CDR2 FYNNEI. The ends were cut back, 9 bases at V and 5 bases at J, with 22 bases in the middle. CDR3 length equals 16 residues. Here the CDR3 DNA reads TGTGCCAGTTCTGAGGGGCCGGGGGGCCGAACCGGGGAGCTGTTTTTT. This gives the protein CASSEGPGGRTGELFF.

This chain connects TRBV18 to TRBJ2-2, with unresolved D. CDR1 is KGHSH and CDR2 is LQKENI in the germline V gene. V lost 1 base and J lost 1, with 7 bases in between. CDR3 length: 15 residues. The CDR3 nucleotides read TGTGCCAGCTCACCACAGACACTGAACACCGGGGAGCTGTTTTTT. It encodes CASSPQTLNTGELFF. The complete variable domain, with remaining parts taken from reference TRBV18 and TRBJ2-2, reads NAGVMQNPRHLVRRRGQEARLRCSPMKGHSHVYWYRQLPEEGLKFMVYLQKENIIDESGMPKERFSAEFPKEGPSILRIQQVVRGDSAAYFCASSPQTLNTGELFFGEGSRLTVL.

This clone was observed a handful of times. In DNA, the CDR3 is TGTGCCAGCAGTTTAGCGGGGGGGCAGTACTTC. Its translation is CASSLAGGQYF. This chain connects TRBV28 to TRBJ2-7; 8 bases align to TRBD2. J was trimmed by 9 bases and V by 2 bases; bases with no gene match: 0. Germline CDR1 reads MDHEN; CDR2 reads SYDVKM. The CDR3 length is 11 residues.

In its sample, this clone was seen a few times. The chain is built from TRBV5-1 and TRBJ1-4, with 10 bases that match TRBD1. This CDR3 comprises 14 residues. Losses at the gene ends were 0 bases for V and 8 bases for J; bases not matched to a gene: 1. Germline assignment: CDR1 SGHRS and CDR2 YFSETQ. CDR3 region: CASSLGTGGEKLFF. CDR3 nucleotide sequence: TGCGCCAGCAGCTTGGGGACAGGGGGAGAAAAACTGTTTTTT.

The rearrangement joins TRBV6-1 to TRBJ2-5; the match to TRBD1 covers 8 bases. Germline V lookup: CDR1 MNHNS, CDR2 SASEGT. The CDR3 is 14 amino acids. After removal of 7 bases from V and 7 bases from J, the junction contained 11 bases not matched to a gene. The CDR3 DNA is TGTGCCAGCAAAGCCGGGACAGGCGACGGGACCCAGTACTTC. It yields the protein CASKAGTGDGTQYF.

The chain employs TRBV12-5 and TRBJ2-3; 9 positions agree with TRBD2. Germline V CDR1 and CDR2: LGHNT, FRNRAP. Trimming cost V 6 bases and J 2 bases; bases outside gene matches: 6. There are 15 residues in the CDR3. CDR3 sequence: CASGTGTSSTDTQYF. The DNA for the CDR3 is TGTGCTAGTGGAACCGGGACTAGCTCCACAGATACGCAGTATTTT.

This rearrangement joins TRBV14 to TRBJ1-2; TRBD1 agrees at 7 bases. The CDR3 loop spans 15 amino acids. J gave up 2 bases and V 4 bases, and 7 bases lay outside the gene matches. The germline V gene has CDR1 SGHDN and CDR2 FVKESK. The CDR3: CASSRLGDSNYGYTF. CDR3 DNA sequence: TGTGCCAGCAGCCGACTGGGGGACAGCAACTATGGCTACACCTTC.